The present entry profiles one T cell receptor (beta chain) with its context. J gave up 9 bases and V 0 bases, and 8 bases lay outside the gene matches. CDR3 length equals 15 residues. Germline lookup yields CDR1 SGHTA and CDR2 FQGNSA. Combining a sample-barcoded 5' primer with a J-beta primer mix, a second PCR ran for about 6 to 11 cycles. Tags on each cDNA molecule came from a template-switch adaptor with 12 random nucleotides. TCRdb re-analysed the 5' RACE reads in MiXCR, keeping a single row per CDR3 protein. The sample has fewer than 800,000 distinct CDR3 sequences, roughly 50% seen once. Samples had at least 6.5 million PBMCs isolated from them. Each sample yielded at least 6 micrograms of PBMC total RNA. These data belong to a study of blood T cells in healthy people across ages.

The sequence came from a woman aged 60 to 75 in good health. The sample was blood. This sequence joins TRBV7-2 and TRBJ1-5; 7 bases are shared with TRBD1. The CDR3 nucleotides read TGTGCCAGCAGCTTAGCCCCCCAGGGGGTCCGGCCCCAGCATTTT. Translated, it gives CASSLAPQGVRPQHF.